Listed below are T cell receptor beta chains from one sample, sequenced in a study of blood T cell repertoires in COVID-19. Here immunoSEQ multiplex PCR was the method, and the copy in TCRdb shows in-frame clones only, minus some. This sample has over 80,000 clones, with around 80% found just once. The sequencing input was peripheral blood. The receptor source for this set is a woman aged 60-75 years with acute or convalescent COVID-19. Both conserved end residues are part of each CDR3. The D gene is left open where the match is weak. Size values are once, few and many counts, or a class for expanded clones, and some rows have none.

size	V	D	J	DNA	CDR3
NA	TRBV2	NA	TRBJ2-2	TGTGCCAGCAGGCCTATGGCCGGGGAGCTGTTTTTT	CASRPMAGELFF
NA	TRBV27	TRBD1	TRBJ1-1	TGTGCCAGCAGTTTATCGATGATCTTGGGGACAGGAGCCGGCGGCACTGAAGCTTTCTTT	CASSLSMILGTGAGGTEAFF
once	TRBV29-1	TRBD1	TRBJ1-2	TGCAGCGCTCTTCAGGGGGCGGTTGGCTACACCTTC	CSALQGAVGYTF
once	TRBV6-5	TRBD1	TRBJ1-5	TGTGCCAGCAGTTACTCGTATCAGGGGGCACAGCCCCAGCATTTT	CASSYSYQGAQPQHF
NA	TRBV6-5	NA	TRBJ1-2	TGTGCCAGCAGTTATACGGGGGACTATGGCTACACCTTC	CASSYTGDYGYTF
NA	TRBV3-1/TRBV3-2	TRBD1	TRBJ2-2	TGTGCCAGCAGCCAAGGGATCTCAGGGACAGGCAACACCGGGGAGCTGTTTTTT	CASSQGISGTGNTGELFF
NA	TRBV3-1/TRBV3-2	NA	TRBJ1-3	TGTGCCAGCAGCCAAGGGCTTGGAAACACCATATATTTT	CASSQGLGNTIYF
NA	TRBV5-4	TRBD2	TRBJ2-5	TGTGCCAGCAGCTTTCTTGCGGGAGTGGAAGAGACCCAGTACTTC	CASSFLAGVEETQYF
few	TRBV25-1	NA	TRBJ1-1	TGTGCCAGCAGCGGTCGGGAAGCTTTCTTT	CASSGREAFF
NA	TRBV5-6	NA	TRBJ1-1	TGTGCCAGCAGCTTCCCTGACAGTGGGACTGAAGCTTTCTTT	CASSFPDSGTEAFF
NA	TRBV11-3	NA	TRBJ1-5	TGTGCCAGCAGCTTAGACAAATATCAGCCCCAGCATTTT	CASSLDKYQPQHF
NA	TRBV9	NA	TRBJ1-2	TGTGCCAGCAGCCCCGGGGAAAACTATGGCTACACCTTC	CASSPGENYGYTF